Presented here are 30 T cell receptor beta chains from one specimen sequenced in a study of T cell responses to AZD1222 COVID-19 vaccine. Only in-frame clones appear in the TCRdb table, and some are missing; sequencing was by immunoSEQ multiplex PCR. The data hold roughly 150,000 clones, with approximately 94% observed a single time. The source was peripheral blood, collected 28 days after the second AZD1222 dose. The receptors here all came from an adult who received the AZD1222 COVID-19 vaccine.

The chain uses TRBV5-1 and TRBJ2-1; 8 positions agree with TRBD2. This CDR3 has 15 amino acids. V gave up 4 bases and J gave up 7 bases; unmatched junction bases: 10. Germline values: CDR1 SGHRS, CDR2 YFSETQ. CDR3 nucleotides: TGCGCCAGCAGCAGGGGACTAGGGAAGATGAATGAGCAGTTCTTC. This translates into CASSRGLGKMNEQFF.

The chain links TRBV7-2 to TRBJ2-7; D unresolved. The CDR3 has 16 amino acids. Per the germline V gene, CDR1 is SGHTA and CDR2 is FQGNSA. V lost 1 base, J lost 2 bases, and 15 bases lay in between. The chain's CDR3 is CASSLGRRLTAYEQYF. The CDR3 DNA sequence: TGTGCCAGCAGCTTAGGAAGAAGACTGACCGCCTACGAGCAGTACTTC.

The V and J genes are TRBV6-4 and TRBJ2-3; TRBD2 aligns across 10 bases. CDR3 length: 15 residues. V was pared by 5 bases and J by 5 bases, with 7 bases of the junction left unmatched. CDR1 and CDR2 from the germline V gene are MRHNA and SNTAGT. The CDR3 is CASSNSGRRGDTQYF. Here the CDR3 DNA reads TGTGCCAGCAGTAATAGCGGGAGGCGGGGAGATACGCAGTATTTT.

The CDR3 coding sequence is TGTGCCAGCAGCGTAGATATGGGAGGGGAGCTGTTTTTT. Translated: CASSVDMGGELFF. The V call is TRBV9, the J call TRBJ2-2; unclear D gene. CDR1 is SGDLS and CDR2 is YYNGEE in the germline V gene. Trimming pared 0 bases from V and 8 bases from J, leaving 8 bases between. The CDR3 sequence is 13 residues long.

V gene TRBV18 combines with J gene TRBJ2-5; the match to TRBD2 covers 7 bases. Looked up from germline, CDR1 is KGHSH and CDR2 is LQKENI. V dropped 1 base and J dropped 4; count of bases not matched to a gene: 3. This CDR3 is 14 amino acids long. This CDR3 reads CASSPRREVETQYF. In DNA form, the CDR3 reads TGTGCCAGCTCACCACGCCGGGAGGTAGAGACCCAGTACTTC.

The V call is TRBV18, the J call TRBJ2-6; 9 bases agree with TRBD1. Germline V gives CDR1 KGHSH, CDR2 LQKENI. The CDR3 has 18 residues. Trimming at V came to 7 bases and at J to 1 base, leaving 11 bases not matched to a gene. As DNA, the CDR3 is TGTGCCAGCTGCCCCCCCGGGACAGGGAAGTCTGGGGCCAACGTCCTGACTTTC. Translation: CASCPPGTGKSGANVLTF.

The DNA for the CDR3 is TGTGCCACCTCCTGGATCGGGGGCCGGAAGACCCAGTACTTC. Protein: CATSWIGGRKTQYF. The chain employs TRBV25-1 and TRBJ2-5; D may match TRBD1 or TRBD2 (6 bases each). CDR1 MGHDK and CDR2 SYGVNS come from the germline V gene. Trimming removed 10 bases from V and 6 bases from J, with 21 bases in between. The CDR3 contains 14 residues.

The CDR3 here is CASSPLTGELFF. Here the CDR3 DNA reads TGTGCCAGCAGCCCGCTCACCGGGGAGCTGTTTTTT. The rearrangement uses TRBV7-7 and TRBJ2-2; D gene ambiguous. Germline CDR1 and CDR2: SSHAT and FNYEAQ (reference sequence). The ends were cut back, 5 bases at V and 4 bases at J, with 5 bases in the middle. The CDR3 runs to 12 residues.

The chain is built from TRBV28 and TRBJ2-3; D is unresolved. Germline CDR1 reads MDHEN; CDR2 reads SYDVKM. V lost 4 bases and J 5 bases, leaving 4 bases between the germline ends. The CDR3 is 11 residues long. The CDR3 DNA follows: TGTGCCAGCAGTTGGGAAGATACGCAGTATTTT. It is translated as CASSWEDTQYF.

The chain employs TRBV28 and TRBJ2-7, with 8 nucleotides matching TRBD1. J lost 5 bases, V lost 2 bases, and 8 bases had no gene match. CDR3 length: 15 residues. From germline, CDR1 is MDHEN and CDR2 SYDVKM. The CDR3 DNA sequence: TGTGCCAGCAGTTTACAGGGGGCAGTCTCTAACGAGCAGTACTTC. Translating it yields CASSLQGAVSNEQYF.

This rearrangement joins TRBV18 to TRBJ1-2; 7 positions agree with TRBD1. V was pared by 0 bases and J by 4 bases, with 5 bases of the junction left unmatched. From germline, CDR1 is KGHSH and CDR2 LQKENI. The CDR3 runs 15 residues. CDR3 sequence: CASSPPRDSAYGYTF. Here the CDR3 DNA reads TGTGCCAGCTCACCACCCCGGGACAGCGCCTATGGCTACACCTTC.

The chain has TRBV19 and TRBJ1-3, with 9 positions matching TRBD1. CDR1 is LNHDA, CDR2 SQIVND, per germline (reference sequence). V dropped 4 bases and J dropped 4; count of bases not matched to a gene: 2. The CDR3 is 14 residues long. The DNA for the CDR3 is TGTGCCAGTAGTACACAGGGGGCCGGAAACACCATATATTTT. It codes for CASSTQGAGNTIYF.

A word on this clone: Other DNA sequences within the sample encode an identical CDR3. This chain joins TRBV11-3 and TRBJ2-1, with D unresolved. The ends were cut back, 2 bases at V and 5 bases at J, with 1 base in the middle. Germline lookup yields CDR1 SGHNT and CDR2 YENEEA. This CDR3 region has 11 residues. The DNA for the CDR3 is TGTGCCAGCAGCTTAAACAATGAGCAGTTCTTC. It codes for CASSLNNEQFF.

The genes are TRBV5-5 and TRBJ1-6; D is unresolved. Germline CDR1 reads SGHKS; CDR2 reads YYEKEE (reference sequence). CDR3 length equals 12 residues. V shed 3 bases and J shed 8 bases, with 6 bases lying between them. Written as DNA, the CDR3 is TGTGCCAGCAGCTCGTCCGATTCACCCCTCCACTTT. Its protein is CASSSSDSPLHF.

The V gene is TRBV10-2, the J gene TRBJ1-3; D remains unclear. The CDR3 spans 12 residues. Germline V lookup: CDR1 WSHSY, CDR2 SAAADI. Trimming pared 0 bases from V and 7 bases from J, leaving 4 bases between. Written as DNA, the CDR3 is TGCGCCAGCAGTGAGTCGGGCAACACCATATATTTT. It specifies CASSESGNTIYF.

This chain uses TRBV23-1 with TRBJ2-6; 8 nucleotides line up with TRBD1. TRBV23-1 is known as an ORF, though its function is uncertain. The CDR3 is 19 amino acids. The ends lost 4 bases at V and 0 bases at J; junction bases unmatched: 11. The CDR3 spells CASSPGTGGSSSGANVLTF. Here the CDR3 DNA reads TGCGCCAGCAGTCCCGGGACAGGAGGATCAAGCTCTGGGGCCAACGTCCTGACTTTC.

The chain uses TRBV30 and TRBJ2-3, with 7 nucleotides matching TRBD2. Per the germline V gene, CDR1 is GTSNPN and CDR2 is SVGIG (reference sequence). This CDR3 spans 17 amino acids. V dropped 3 bases and J dropped 0; count of bases not matched to a gene: 12. CDR3 bases: TGTGCCTGGAGGGCCATCGCACTAGCGCCTAGCACAGATACGCAGTATTTT. Its protein product is CAWRAIALAPSTDTQYF.

The CDR3 is CATSDLPGTGVEQYF. The CDR3 DNA is TGTGCCACCAGTGATTTGCCAGGGACTGGGGTCGAGCAGTACTTC. The V and J genes are TRBV24-1 and TRBJ2-7, with D tentatively TRBD2 (6 bases). The germline V gene encodes CDR1 KGHDR and CDR2 SFDVKD. CDR3 length equals 15 residues. The V end lost 0 bases, the J end lost 6 bases, and 14 bases lay between the germline ends.

The V and J genes are TRBV12-3 or TRBV12-4 and TRBJ1-2; D call uncertain. CDR3 length: 13 residues. V lost 5 bases and J lost 6, with 13 bases in between. The CDR3 here is CASSGKSQDGYTF. CDR3 nucleotides: TGTGCCAGCAGTGGGAAGTCCCAAGATGGCTACACCTTC.

This sequence joins TRBV5-4 and TRBJ2-1; 7 nucleotides line up with TRBD2. V was clipped by 4 bases and J by 4 bases; unmatched bases: 11. There are 16 residues in the CDR3. Germline assignment: CDR1 SGHNT and CDR2 YYREEE (reference sequence). The CDR3 loop reads CASSRFMAGAYNEQFF. The CDR3 region has the DNA TGTGCCAGCAGCCGCTTTATGGCGGGAGCGTACAATGAGCAGTTCTTC. Variable domain in full (rest from reference TRBV5-4 and TRBJ2-1): ETGVTQSPTHLIKTRGQQVTLRCSSQSGHNTVSWYQQALGQGPQFIFQYYREEENGRGNFPPRFSGLQFPNYSSELNVNALELDDSALYLCASSRFMAGAYNEQFFGPGTRLTVL.

The chain joins TRBV27 to TRBJ2-7; 9 bases align to TRBD1. This CDR3 region has 15 residues. Germline V gene sequence: CDR1 MNHEY, CDR2 SMNVEV (reference sequence). V lost 4 bases, J lost 6 bases, and 10 bases stayed unmatched. CDR3 amino acids: CASSSRDRATGEQYF. The CDR3 DNA reads TGTGCCAGCAGTTCCCGGGACAGGGCGACCGGCGAGCAGTACTTC.

The chain joins TRBV6-2 or TRBV6-3 to TRBJ1-3; D may be TRBD1 (5 bases). The CDR3 loop spans 14 amino acids. Germline V gene lookup returns CDR1 MNHEY and CDR2 SVGEGT. V was clipped by 2 bases and J by 1 base, with 6 bases between them. The CDR3 region is CASSYDSSGNTIYF. The CDR3 DNA reads TGTGCCAGCAGTTACGACAGTTCTGGAAACACCATATATTTT.

The chain employs TRBV3-1 (or the pseudogene TRBV3-2) and TRBJ2-1; 8 bases map to TRBD2. Germline lookup yields CDR1 LGHDT and CDR2 YNNKEL (reference sequence). This CDR3 has 20 residues. V trimming: 0 bases; J trimming: 3 bases; junction bases outside the gene matches: 16. The CDR3 sequence is CASSQDRFQPGTRGYNEQFF. CDR3 nucleotides: TGTGCCAGCAGCCAAGACCGATTTCAACCCGGGACTAGAGGCTACAATGAGCAGTTCTTC.

This clone was counted once. The J gene is TRBJ2-1, the V gene TRBV30, with D maybe TRBD2 (6 bases). Trimming took off 4 bases at V and 10 bases at J, with 11 bases between the two ends. Germline V gives CDR1 GTSNPN, CDR2 SVGIG (reference sequence). This CDR3 contains 11 residues. The CDR3 bases are TGTGCCTGGACTATGCGGGGAGAGCAGTTCTTC. Encoded protein: CAWTMRGEQFF.

This clone has just one count. This chain connects TRBV25-1 to TRBJ2-7; maybe TRBD2 (5 bases). The V end was cut by 8 bases, the J end by 0 bases, with 14 bases between. Germline V lookup: CDR1 MGHDK, CDR2 SYGVNS. The CDR3 has 14 amino acids. The CDR3 DNA is TGTGCCAGCGGAGAGGACTGGAGCTCCTACGAGCAGTACTTC. Protein product: CASGEDWSSYEQYF.

The chain links TRBV19 to TRBJ1-4; no firm D call. The CDR3 sequence is 14 residues long. The V and J ends lost 1 base and 3 bases respectively, with 6 bases between them. The germline CDR1 and CDR2 sequences are LNHDA and SQIVND (reference sequence). CDR3: CASSIGVANEKLFF. In nucleotides, the CDR3 is TGTGCCAGTAGTATAGGGGTGGCTAATGAAAAACTGTTTTTT.

The chain has TRBV4-1 and TRBJ1-4; D is possibly TRBD1 (5 bases). CDR3 length equals 20 residues. Trimming took off 3 bases at V and 2 bases at J, with 25 bases between the two ends. In germline, CDR1 is MGHRA, CDR2 YSYEKL. The CDR3 here is CASSQGRGKGRLGTNEKLFF. CDR3 bases: TGCGCCAGCAGCCAGGGACGTGGTAAGGGGCGCCTTGGTACTAATGAAAAACTGTTTTTT.

The rearrangement links TRBV3-1 (or the pseudogene TRBV3-2) to TRBJ1-1; possibly TRBD1 for D (5 bases). Looked up from germline, CDR1 is LGHDT and CDR2 is YNNKEL (reference sequence). Trimming shortened V by 0 bases and J by 10 bases, and 18 bases separated the two germline ends. The length of the CDR3 is 15 residues. This CDR3 reads CASSQDGGMTRRAFF. In DNA, the CDR3 is TGTGCCAGCAGCCAAGATGGGGGGATGACCCGAAGAGCTTTCTTT.

The genes are TRBV4-2 and TRBJ2-7; D unresolved. Trimming stripped 1 base from V and 5 bases from J, with 9 bases between. The CDR3 has 13 residues. Germline loops: CDR1 LGHNA, CDR2 YNFKEQ. For the CDR3, the DNA is TGTGCCAGCAGCCAAGTTGGCGTGAACGAGCAGTACTTC. Its protein product is CASSQVGVNEQYF.

The CDR3 protein is CASSQAGGSSGANVLTF. In DNA, the CDR3 is TGCGCCAGCAGCCAGGCAGGGGGCTCTTCAGGGGCCAACGTCCTGACTTTC. The chain uses TRBV4-1 and TRBJ2-6; 8 bases match TRBD1. The germline V gene has CDR1 MGHRA and CDR2 YSYEKL. V lost 3 bases, J lost 4 bases, and 8 bases stayed unmatched. CDR3 length equals 17 residues.